This T cell receptor beta chain derives from a study of a mutant IDH1 vaccine in newly diagnosed glioma. In the study overall: Every participant had undergone radiotherapy, temozolomide, or both before, and most underwent both. Study observations and caveats: There were vaccine-induced immune responses in around 94% of the patients. Pseudoprogression looked unconnected to shifts in top peripheral T cell clonotypes.

Sequencing used immunoSEQ multiplex PCR; TCRdb keeps in-frame clones, though not all of them. The sample comprises around 24,000 clones, 85% to 95% of which are singletons, and roughly 1.2% rests with the top ten. The germline V gene has CDR1 MNHEY and CDR2 SMNVEV (reference sequence). This CDR3 is 17 amino acids long. J lost 4 bases, V lost 2 bases, and 9 bases had no gene match. About this clone itself: What it binds is not known.

Time point reported: baseline, week 1 (first vaccination visit). Stated treatment: pre-vaccination baseline after standard-of-care therapy. Donors had new IDH1-mutant astrocytomas of WHO grade 3 or 4 (ATRX-lost). The source is a man aged 40-49 years with glioma. The sample was PBMCs, taken from a glioma patient treated with radiotherapy, temozolomide or both. This rearrangement joins TRBV27 to TRBJ2-2; 8 nucleotides match TRBD1. CDR3 region: CASSLRQGTGGTGELFF. Here the CDR3 DNA reads TGTGCCAGCAGTTTACGACAGGGGACTGGGGGCACCGGGGAGCTGTTTTTT.